This T cell receptor (beta chain) appears in the sequencing data of a study of blood T cell repertoires in COVID-19. The CDR3 is 14 amino acids. V gave up 4 bases and J gave up 6 bases; unmatched junction bases: 7. The germline V gene has CDR1 SGHRS and CDR2 YFSETQ. The assay was immunoSEQ multiplex PCR, and TCRdb's table has in-frame clones only and misses some. This table holds a few hundred thousand clones, approximately 85% found once. The receptor was derived from a woman aged 50 to 65 with acute or convalescent COVID-19. The sequenced material came from peripheral blood. This chain uses TRBV5-1 with TRBJ2-7; 10 bases agree with TRBD2. Written as DNA, the CDR3 is TGCGCCAGCAGCCCCGCCCTAGCGGGAGTCGAGCAGTACTTC. It encodes CASSPALAGVEQYF.